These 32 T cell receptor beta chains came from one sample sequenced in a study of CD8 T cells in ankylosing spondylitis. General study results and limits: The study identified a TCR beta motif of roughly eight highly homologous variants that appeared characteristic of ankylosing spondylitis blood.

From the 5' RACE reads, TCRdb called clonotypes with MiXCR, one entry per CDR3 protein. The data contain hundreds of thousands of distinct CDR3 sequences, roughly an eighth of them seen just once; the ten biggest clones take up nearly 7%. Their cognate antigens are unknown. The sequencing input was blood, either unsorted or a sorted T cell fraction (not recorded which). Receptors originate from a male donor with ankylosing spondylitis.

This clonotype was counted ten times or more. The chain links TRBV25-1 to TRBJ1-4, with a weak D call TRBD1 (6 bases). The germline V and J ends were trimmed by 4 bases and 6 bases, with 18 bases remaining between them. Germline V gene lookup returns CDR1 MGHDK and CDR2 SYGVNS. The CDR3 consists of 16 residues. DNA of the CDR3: TGTGCCAGCAGTGTCTGGGGGGCAGGGTGGGATGAAAAACTGTTTTTT. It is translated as CASSVWGAGWDEKLFF. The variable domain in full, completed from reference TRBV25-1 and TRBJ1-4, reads EADIYQTPRYLVIGTGKKITLECSQTMGHDKMYWYQQDPGMELHLIHYSYGVNSTEKGDLSSESTVSRIRTEHFPLTLESARPSHTSQYLCASSVWGAGWDEKLFFGSGTQLSVL.

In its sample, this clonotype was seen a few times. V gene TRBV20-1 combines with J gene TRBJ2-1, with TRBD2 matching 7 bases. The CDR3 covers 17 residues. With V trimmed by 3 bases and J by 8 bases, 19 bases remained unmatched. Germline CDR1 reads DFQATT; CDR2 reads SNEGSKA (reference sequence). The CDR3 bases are TGCAGTGCTAGTTCGGCTAGCGGCCTCTCGTCGCCCCATGAGCAGTTCTTC. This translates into CSASSASGLSSPHEQFF.

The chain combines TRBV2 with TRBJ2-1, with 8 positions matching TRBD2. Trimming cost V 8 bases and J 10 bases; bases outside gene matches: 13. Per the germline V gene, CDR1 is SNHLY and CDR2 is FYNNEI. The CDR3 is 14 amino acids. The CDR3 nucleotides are TGTGCCAGCGGCCTCTCCGGGGGGGGCTCGGAGCAGTTCTTC. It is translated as CASGLSGGGSEQFF.

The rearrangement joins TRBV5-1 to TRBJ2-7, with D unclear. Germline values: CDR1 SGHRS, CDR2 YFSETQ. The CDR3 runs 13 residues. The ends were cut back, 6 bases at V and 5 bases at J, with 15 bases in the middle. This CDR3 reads CASTYHLIHEQYV. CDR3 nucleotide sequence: TGCGCCAGCACCTACCACCTAATCCACGAGCAGTACGTC.

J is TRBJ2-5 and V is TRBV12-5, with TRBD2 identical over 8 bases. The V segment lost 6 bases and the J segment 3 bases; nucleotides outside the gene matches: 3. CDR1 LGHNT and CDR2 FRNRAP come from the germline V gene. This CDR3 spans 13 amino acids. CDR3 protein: CASGTLAEETQYF. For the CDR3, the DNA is TGTGCTAGTGGGACACTAGCGGAAGAGACCCAGTACTTC.

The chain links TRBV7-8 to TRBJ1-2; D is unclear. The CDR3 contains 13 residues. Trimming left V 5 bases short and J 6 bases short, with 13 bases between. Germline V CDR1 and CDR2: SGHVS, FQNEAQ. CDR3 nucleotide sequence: TGTGCCAGCAGCCCCGGGCTGGCGGATGGCTACACCTTC. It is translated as CASSPGLADGYTF.

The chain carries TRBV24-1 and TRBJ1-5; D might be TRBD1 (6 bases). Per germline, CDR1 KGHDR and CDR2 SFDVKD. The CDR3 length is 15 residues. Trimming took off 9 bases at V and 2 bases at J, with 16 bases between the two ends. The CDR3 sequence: CATSGGAVGNQPQHF. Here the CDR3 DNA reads TGTGCCACCTCCGGGGGCGCAGTGGGCAATCAGCCCCAGCATTTT.

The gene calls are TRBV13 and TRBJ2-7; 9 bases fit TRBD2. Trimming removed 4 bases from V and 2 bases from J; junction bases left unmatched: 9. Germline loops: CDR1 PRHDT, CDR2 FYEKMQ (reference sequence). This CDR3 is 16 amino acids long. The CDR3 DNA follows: TGTGCCAGCAGCTCAGGACTAGCGAGAGCGACCTACGAGCAGTACTTC. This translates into CASSSGLARATYEQYF.

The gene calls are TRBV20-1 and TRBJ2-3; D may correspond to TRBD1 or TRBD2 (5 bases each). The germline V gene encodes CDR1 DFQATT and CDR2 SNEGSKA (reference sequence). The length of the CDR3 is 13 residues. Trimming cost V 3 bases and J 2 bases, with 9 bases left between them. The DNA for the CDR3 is TGCAGTGCTAGTTGGGGGATCACAGATACGCAGTATTTT. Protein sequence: CSASWGITDTQYF.

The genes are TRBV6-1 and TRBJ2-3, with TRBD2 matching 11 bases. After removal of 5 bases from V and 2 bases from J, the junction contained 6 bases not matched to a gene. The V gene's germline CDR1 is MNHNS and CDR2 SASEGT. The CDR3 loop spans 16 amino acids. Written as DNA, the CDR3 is TGTGCCAGCAGTCGCGGGACTAGCGGATACACAGATACGCAGTATTTT. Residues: CASSRGTSGYTDTQYF.

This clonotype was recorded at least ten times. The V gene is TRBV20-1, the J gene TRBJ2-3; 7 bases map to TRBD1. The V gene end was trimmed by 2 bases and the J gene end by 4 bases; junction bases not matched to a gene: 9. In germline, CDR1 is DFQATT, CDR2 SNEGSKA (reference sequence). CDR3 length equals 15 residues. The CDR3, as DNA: TGCAGTGCTAGACAGACAGGGAGAAGGGCAGATACGCAGTATTTT. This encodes CSARQTGRRADTQYF.

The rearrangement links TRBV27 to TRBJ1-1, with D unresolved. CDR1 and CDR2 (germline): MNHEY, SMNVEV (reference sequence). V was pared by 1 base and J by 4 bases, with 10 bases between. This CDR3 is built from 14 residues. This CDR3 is CASSLYRRGTEAFF. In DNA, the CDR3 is TGTGCCAGCAGTTTATATAGGAGAGGCACTGAAGCTTTCTTT.

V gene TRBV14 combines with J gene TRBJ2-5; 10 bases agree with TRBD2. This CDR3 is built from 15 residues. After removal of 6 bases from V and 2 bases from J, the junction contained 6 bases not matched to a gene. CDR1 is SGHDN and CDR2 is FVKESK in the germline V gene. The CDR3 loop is CASRRSGRAQETQYF. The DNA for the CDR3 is TGTGCCAGCAGACGAAGCGGGAGGGCGCAAGAGACCCAGTACTTC.

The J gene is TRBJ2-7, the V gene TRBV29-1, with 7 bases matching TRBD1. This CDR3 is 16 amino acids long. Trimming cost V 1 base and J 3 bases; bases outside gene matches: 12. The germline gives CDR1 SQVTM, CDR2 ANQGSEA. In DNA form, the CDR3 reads TGCAGCGTTGAAGGCCCCCGGGACAGTCAATACTACGAGCAGTACTTC. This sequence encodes CSVEGPRDSQYYEQYF.

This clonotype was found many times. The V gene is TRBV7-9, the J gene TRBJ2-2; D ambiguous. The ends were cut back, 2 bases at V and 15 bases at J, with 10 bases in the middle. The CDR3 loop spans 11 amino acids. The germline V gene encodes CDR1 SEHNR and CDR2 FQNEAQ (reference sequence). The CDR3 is CASSLRSGMFF. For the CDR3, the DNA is TGTGCCAGCAGCTTAAGATCTGGAATGTTTTTT.

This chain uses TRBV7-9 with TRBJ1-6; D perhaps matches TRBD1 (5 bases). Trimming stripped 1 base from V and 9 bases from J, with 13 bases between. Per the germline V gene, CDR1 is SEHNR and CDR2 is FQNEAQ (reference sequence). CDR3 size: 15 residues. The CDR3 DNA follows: TGTGCCAGCAGCTTAGGGGGCACGGCGAGTTCACCCCTCCACTTT. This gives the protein CASSLGGTASSPLHF.

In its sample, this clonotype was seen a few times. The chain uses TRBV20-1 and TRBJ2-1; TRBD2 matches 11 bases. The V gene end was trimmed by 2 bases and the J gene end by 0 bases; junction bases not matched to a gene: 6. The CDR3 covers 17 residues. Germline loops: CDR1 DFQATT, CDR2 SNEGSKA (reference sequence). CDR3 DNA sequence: TGCAGTGCTAGATGGCTAGCGGGGGGCCCCTCCTACAATGAGCAGTTCTTC. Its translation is CSARWLAGGPSYNEQFF.

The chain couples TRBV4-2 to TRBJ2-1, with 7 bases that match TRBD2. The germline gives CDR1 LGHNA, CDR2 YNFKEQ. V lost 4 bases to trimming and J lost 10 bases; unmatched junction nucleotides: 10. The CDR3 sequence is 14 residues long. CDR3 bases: TGTGCCAGCAGCCTCCGGGAGGTATCCGGAGAGCAGTTCTTC. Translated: CASSLREVSGEQFF.

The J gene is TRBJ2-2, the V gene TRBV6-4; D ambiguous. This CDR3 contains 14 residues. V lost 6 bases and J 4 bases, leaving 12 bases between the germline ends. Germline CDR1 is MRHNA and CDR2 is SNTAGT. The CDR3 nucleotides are TGTGCCAGCAGCGGCGGCGCTACCACCGGGGAGCTGTTTTTT. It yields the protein CASSGGATTGELFF.

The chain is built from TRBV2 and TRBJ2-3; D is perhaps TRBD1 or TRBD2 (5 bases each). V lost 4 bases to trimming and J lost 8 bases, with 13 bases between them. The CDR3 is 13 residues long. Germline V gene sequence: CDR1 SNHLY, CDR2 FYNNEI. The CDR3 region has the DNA TGTGCCAGCAGTGCGGGGCAAGGTGGTACGCAGTATTTT. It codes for CASSAGQGGTQYF. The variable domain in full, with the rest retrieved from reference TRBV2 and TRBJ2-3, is EPEVTQTPSHQVTQMGQEVILRCVPISNHLYFYWYRQILGQKVEFLVSFYNNEISEKSEIFDDQFSVERPDGSNFTLKIRSTKLEDSAMYFCASSAGQGGTQYFGPGTRLTVL.

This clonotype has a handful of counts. This CDR3 reads CASSLRPGGALNIQYF. In nucleotides, the CDR3 is TGCGCCAGCAGCCTCCGTCCGGGGGGTGCTTTAAACATTCAGTACTTC. This chain uses TRBV4-1 with TRBJ2-4, with 7 bases fitting TRBD2. The germline gives CDR1 MGHRA, CDR2 YSYEKL. Losses at the gene ends were 4 bases for V and 6 bases for J; bases not matched to a gene: 12. The CDR3 spans 16 residues.

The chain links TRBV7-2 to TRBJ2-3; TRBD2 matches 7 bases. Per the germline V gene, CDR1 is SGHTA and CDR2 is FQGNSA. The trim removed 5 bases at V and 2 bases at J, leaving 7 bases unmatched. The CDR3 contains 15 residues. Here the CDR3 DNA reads TGTGCCAGCAGCCCATCGGGACTAAACACAGATACGCAGTATTTT. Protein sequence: CASSPSGLNTDTQYF.

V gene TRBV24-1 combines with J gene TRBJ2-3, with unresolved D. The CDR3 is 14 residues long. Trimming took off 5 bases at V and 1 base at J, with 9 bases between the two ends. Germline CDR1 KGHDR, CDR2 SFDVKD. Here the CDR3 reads CATSGRLGTDTQYF. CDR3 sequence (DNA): TGTGCCACCAGTGGTCGTTTGGGCACAGATACGCAGTATTTT.

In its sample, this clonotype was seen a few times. The CDR3 DNA follows: TGTGCCATCAAACAGGGGGTGACAGATACGCAGTATTTT. This gives the protein CAIKQGVTDTQYF. The chain links TRBV27 to TRBJ2-3; 8 nucleotides match TRBD1. Germline lookup yields CDR1 MNHEY and CDR2 SMNVEV (reference sequence). The trim removed 10 bases at V and 3 bases at J, leaving 6 bases unmatched. This CDR3 has 13 residues.

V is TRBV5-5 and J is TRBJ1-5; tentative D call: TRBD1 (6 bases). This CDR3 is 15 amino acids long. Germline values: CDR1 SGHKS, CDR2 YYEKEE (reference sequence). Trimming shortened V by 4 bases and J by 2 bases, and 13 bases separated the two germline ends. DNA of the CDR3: TGTGCCAGCAGCCGCAGTTCAGGGGGCAATCAGCCCCAGCATTTT. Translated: CASSRSSGGNQPQHF.

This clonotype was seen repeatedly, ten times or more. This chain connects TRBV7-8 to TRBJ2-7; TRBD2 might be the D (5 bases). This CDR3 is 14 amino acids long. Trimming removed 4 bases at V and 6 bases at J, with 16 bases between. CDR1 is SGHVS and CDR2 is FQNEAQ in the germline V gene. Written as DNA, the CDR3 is TGTGCCAGCAGCTATCCAGAGGGCATCGGCGAGCAGTACTTC. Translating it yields CASSYPEGIGEQYF.

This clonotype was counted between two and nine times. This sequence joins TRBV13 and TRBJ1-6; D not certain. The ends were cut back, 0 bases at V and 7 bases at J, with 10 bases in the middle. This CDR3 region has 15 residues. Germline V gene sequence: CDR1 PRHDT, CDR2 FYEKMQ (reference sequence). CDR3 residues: CASSLGDIKNSPLHF. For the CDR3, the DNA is TGTGCCAGCAGCTTAGGAGACATCAAGAATTCACCCCTCCACTTT.

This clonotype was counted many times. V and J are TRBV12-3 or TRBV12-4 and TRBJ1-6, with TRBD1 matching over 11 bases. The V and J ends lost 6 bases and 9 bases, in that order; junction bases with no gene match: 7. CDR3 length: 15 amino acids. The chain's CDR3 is CASRWTGGFGSPLHF. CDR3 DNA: TGTGCCAGCAGATGGACAGGGGGCTTCGGTTCACCCCTCCACTTT.

CDR3 protein: CASRGVDSNQPQHF. The DNA for the CDR3 is TGTGCCAGCAGAGGGGTGGATAGCAATCAGCCCCAGCATTTT. V gene TRBV6-1 combines with J gene TRBJ1-5; TRBD1 might be the D (5 bases). CDR1 is MNHNS and CDR2 is SASEGT in the germline V gene. This CDR3 contains 14 residues. Trimming pared 6 bases from V and 0 bases from J, leaving 9 bases between.

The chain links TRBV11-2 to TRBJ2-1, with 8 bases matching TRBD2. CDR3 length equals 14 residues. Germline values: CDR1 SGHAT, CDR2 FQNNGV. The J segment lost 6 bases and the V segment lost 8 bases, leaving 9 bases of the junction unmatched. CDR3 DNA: TGTGCCAGCGGCATAGCGGGAAAGGCCAATGAGCAGTTCTTC. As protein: CASGIAGKANEQFF.

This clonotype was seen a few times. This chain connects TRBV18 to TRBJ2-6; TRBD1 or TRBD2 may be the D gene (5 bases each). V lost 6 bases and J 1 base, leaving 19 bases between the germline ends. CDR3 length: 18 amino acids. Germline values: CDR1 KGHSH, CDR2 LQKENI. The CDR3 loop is CASSLLGPGRSGANVLTF. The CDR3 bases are TGTGCCAGCTCCCTCCTGGGACCGGGGAGATCTGGGGCCAACGTCCTGACTTTC.

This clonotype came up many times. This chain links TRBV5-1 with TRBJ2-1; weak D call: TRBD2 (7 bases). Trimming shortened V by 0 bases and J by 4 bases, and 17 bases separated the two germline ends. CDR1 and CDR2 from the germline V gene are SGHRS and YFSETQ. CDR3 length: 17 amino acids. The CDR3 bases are TGCGCCAGCAGCTTGGGGCCCGGCGGGGGCCTTTACAATGAGCAGTTCTTC. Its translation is CASSLGPGGGLYNEQFF.